This T cell receptor beta chain emerged from a study of control samples from healthy donors and cancer patients. Germline loops: CDR1 LNHNV, CDR2 YYDKDF (reference sequence). V lost 1 base to trimming and J lost 5 bases, with 12 bases between them. There are 15 residues in the CDR3. Only in-frame clones appear in the TCRdb table, and some are missing; sequencing was by immunoSEQ multiplex PCR. Here the sample spans approximately 100,000 clones, 85% being singletons. The gene calls are TRBV15 and TRBJ2-1; D gene ambiguous. The source is a woman aged 40 to 50 in good health. The sequenced sample consisted of blood. CDR3 nucleotide sequence: TGTGCCACCAGCAGAGCGATTACAGATAACAATGAGCAGTTCTTC. Its translation: CATSRAITDNNEQFF. Variable domain in full (rest from reference TRBV15 and TRBJ2-1): DAMVIQNPRYQVTQFGKPVTLSCSQTLNHNVMYWYQQKSSQAPKLLFHYYDKDFNNEADTPDNFQSRRPNTSFCFLDIRSPGLGDTAMYLCATSRAITDNNEQFFGPGTRLTVL.